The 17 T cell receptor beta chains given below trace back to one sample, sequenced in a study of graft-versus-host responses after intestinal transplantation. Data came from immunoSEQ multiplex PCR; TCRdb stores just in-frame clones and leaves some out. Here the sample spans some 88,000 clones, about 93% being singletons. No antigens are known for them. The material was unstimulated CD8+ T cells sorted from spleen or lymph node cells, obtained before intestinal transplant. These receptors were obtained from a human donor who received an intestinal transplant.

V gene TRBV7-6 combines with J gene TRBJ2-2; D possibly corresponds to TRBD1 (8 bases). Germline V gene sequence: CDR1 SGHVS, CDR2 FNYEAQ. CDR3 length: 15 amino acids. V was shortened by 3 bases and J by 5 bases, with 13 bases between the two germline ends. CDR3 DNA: TGTGCCAGCAGCTTTTCACAGGGGGGGACCGGGGAGCTGTTTTTT. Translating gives CASSFSQGGTGELFF.

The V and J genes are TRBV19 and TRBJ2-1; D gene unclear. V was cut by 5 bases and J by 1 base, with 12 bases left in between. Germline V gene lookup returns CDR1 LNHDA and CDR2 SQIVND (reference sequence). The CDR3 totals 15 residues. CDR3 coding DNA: TGTGCCAGTAGTCGGAGCCAACCGTCCTACAATGAGCAGTTCTTC. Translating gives CASSRSQPSYNEQFF.

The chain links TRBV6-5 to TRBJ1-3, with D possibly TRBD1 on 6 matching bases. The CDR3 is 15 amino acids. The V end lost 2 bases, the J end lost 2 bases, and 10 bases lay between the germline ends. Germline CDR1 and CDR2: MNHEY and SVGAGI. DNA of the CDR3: TGTGCCAGCAGTTACGGACAGAGACCTGGAAACACCATATATTTT. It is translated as CASSYGQRPGNTIYF.

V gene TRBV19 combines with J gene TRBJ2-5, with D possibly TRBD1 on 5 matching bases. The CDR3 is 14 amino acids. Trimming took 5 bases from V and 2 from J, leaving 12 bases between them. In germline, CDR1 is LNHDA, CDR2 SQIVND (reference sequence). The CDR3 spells CASSAGRPQETQYF. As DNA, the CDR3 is TGTGCCAGTAGTGCAGGGCGGCCTCAAGAGACCCAGTACTTC.

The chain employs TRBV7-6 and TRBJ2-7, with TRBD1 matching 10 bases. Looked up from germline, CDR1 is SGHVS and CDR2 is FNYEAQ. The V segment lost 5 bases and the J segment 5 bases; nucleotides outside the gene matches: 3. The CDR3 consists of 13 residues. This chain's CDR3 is CASSLTGGDEQYF. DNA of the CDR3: TGTGCCAGCAGCCTGACAGGGGGCGACGAGCAGTACTTC.

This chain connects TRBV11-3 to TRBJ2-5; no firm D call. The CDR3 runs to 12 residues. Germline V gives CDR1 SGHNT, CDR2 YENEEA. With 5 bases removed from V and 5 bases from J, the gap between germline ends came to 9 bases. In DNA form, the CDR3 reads TGTGCCAGCAGCCAAGCCGTGGAGACCCAGTACTTC. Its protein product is CASSQAVETQYF.

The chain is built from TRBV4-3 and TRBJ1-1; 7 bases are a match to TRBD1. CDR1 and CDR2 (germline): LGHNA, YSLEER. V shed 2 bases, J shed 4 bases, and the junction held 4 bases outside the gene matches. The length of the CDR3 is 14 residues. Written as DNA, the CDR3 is TGCGCCAGCAGCCAATATGACAGGGTCACTGAAGCTTTCTTT. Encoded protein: CASSQYDRVTEAFF.

The DNA for the CDR3 is TGTGCCAGCAGCTTACTCAATCAGCCCCAGCATTTT. Its protein is CASSLLNQPQHF. The chain links TRBV7-9 to TRBJ1-5; no reliable D call. Germline CDR1 and CDR2: SEHNR and FQNEAQ (reference sequence). The CDR3 is 12 amino acids. Trimming removed 2 bases from V and 3 bases from J, with 2 bases in between.

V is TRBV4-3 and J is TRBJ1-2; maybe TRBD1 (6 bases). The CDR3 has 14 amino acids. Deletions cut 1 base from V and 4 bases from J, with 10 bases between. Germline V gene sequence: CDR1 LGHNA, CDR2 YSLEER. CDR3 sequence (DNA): TGCGCCAGCAGCCAAGGCGAAGGGGGCTATGGCTACACCTTC. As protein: CASSQGEGGYGYTF.

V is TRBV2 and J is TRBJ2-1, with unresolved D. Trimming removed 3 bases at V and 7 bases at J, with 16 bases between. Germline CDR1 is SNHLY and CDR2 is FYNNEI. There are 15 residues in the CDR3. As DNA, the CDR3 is TGTGCCAGCAGTGAGTTAGCTCCCCCTTTTAATGAGCAGTTCTTC. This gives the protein CASSELAPPFNEQFF.

The CDR3 protein is CASFPGQGDEQYF. Written as DNA, the CDR3 is TGTGCCAGCTTCCCGGGCCAGGGCGACGAGCAGTACTTC. V gene TRBV6-5 combines with J gene TRBJ2-7; maybe TRBD1 (5 bases). This CDR3 is 13 amino acids long. CDR1 and CDR2 (germline): MNHEY, SVGAGI. V lost 8 bases and J lost 5, with 16 bases in between.

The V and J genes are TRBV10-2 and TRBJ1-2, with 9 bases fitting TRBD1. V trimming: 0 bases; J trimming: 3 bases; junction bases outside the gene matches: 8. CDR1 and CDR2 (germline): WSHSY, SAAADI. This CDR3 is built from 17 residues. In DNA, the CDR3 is TGCGCCAGCAGTGAGTCGATTTCCTGGACAGGGGACTATGGCTACACCTTC. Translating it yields CASSESISWTGDYGYTF.

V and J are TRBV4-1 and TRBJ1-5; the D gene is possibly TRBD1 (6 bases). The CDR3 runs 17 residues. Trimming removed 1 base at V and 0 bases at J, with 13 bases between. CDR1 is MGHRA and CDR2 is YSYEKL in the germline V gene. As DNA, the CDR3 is TGCGCCAGCAGCCAAGGTGGGCAGGGGTATAGCAATCAGCCCCAGCATTTT. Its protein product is CASSQGGQGYSNQPQHF.

The CDR3 is CASSFGTGNQPQHF. The DNA for the CDR3 is TGTGCCAGCAGCTTCGGGACAGGTAATCAGCCCCAGCATTTT. V gene TRBV7-8 combines with J gene TRBJ1-5; TRBD1 aligns across 8 bases. V shed 3 bases and J 4 bases; nucleotides not matched to a gene: 2. The CDR3 spans 14 residues. CDR1 and CDR2 (germline): SGHVS, FQNEAQ. Full variable domain (outside the CDR3, taken from reference TRBV7-8 and TRBJ1-5): GAGVSQSPRYKVAKRGQDVALRCDPISGHVSLFWYQQALGQGPEFLTYFQNEAQLDKSGLPSDRFFAERPEGSVSTLKIQRTQQEDSAVYLCASSFGTGNQPQHFGDGTRLSIL.

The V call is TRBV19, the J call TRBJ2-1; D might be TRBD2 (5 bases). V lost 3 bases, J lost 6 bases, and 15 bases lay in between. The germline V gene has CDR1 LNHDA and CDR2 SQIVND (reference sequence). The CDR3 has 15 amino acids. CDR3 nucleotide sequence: TGTGCCAGTAGTATTAGGAGGTACGGGTCCAATGAGCAGTTCTTC. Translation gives CASSIRRYGSNEQFF.

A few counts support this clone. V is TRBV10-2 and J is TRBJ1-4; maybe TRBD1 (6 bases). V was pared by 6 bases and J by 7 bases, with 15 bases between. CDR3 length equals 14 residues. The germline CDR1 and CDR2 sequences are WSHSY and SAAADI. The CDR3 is CASSLAGGPEKLFF. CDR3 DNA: TGCGCCAGCAGCTTAGCGGGGGGCCCTGAAAAACTGTTTTTT.

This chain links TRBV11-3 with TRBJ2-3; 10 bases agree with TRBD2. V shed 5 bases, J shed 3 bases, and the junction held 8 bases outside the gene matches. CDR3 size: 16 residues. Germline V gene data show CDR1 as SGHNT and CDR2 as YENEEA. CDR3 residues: CASSEPLAGVTDTQYF. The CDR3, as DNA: TGTGCCAGCAGCGAACCCCTAGCGGGGGTTACAGATACGCAGTATTTT.